This T cell receptor (beta chain) was sequenced during a study of OX40 agonist ivuxolimab in advanced cancers. Whole-study context: It was ivuxolimab, an agonistic anti-OX40 (CD134) antibody, that patients were treated with.

From germline, CDR1 is MDHEN and CDR2 SYDVKM. This CDR3 comprises 14 residues. After removal of 5 bases from V and 9 bases from J, the junction contained 12 bases not matched to a gene. With regard to this clone: The target antigen is unknown.

Study-level points and caveats: Antigen specificity was not determined for the expanded peripheral T cells.

Clones were sequenced by immunoSEQ multiplex PCR, and TCRdb holds only the in-frame ones, with some missing. Among about 69,000 clones, about 91% were seen once, and the ten largest hold about 15%. The V gene is TRBV28, the J gene TRBJ2-5, with 7 bases aligning to TRBD1. The sequence was collected from an adult with an advanced solid tumor such as melanoma, head and neck, liver or kidney cancer. The sample consisted of CD4+ or CD8+ T cells sorted from blood, taken in a trial of the OX40 agonist ivuxolimab. The CDR3 sequence is CASSPGTVLLSQYF. The CDR3 bases are TGTGCCAGCAGTCCCGGGACAGTTCTGTTGTCCCAGTACTTC.